Sequencing of this T cell receptor (beta chain) was carried out in a study of blood T cell repertoires in COVID-19. Original methodology: Estimation of nucleated cell counts was performed using reference gene primer amplification. Sequenced by immunoSEQ multiplex PCR; TCRdb stores in-frame clones only, minus some. That table furnishes V, J and clone size, whereas the DNA furnished D and trimming. Of about 410,000 clones in the sample, 90% were seen once. Cohort allocation depended upon clinical history that participants reported. Each recovered donor of Cohort 3 presented with two negative PCRs, clearance, or symptom resolution. The CDR3 sequence is 16 residues long. Germline loops: CDR1 SEHNR, CDR2 FQNEAQ (reference sequence). Trimming cost V 4 bases and J 2 bases; bases outside gene matches: 7.

Sequencing was done on a sample of PBMCs or T cells enriched from blood (not recorded which). The chain is built from TRBV7-9 and TRBJ2-3; 9 bases agree with TRBD2. The receptor comes from a man younger than 30 who had recovered from COVID-19. CDR3 amino acids: CASSSLSGGFTDTQYF. For the CDR3, the DNA is TGTGCCAGCAGCTCCCTTAGCGGGGGCTTCACAGATACGCAGTATTTT.